The clone carrying this TCR beta chain was seen more than once but under ten times. Its antigen is not known. This sample stems from a study of T cells in Graves' hyperthyroidism and ophthalmopathy. General study findings and limits: Patients with ophthalmopathy were separated from those with stable hyperthyroidism by a 13 V-J model.

From RNA transcripts, TCR beta CDR3 regions were amplified. HTBI primers were employed in a first-round RT-PCR of the TCR CDR3. MiXCR was run by TCRdb on the multiplex PCR reads, yielding one entry per CDR3 protein. The table shows under 750,000 distinct CDR3 sequences, with under 20% occurring only once. The clonotype comes from a woman in her fifties or sixties with Graves' hyperthyroidism that later progressed to Graves' ophthalmopathy. Sequenced material: blood.

The CDR3 nucleotides read TGTGCCAGCACCATGGGACTAGCAACAGAGACCCAGTACTTC. It encodes CASTMGLATETQYF. The rearrangement links TRBV12-3 or TRBV12-4 to TRBJ2-5; 9 nucleotides line up with TRBD2. V was clipped by 7 bases and J by 4 bases; unmatched bases: 7. This CDR3 spans 14 amino acids.